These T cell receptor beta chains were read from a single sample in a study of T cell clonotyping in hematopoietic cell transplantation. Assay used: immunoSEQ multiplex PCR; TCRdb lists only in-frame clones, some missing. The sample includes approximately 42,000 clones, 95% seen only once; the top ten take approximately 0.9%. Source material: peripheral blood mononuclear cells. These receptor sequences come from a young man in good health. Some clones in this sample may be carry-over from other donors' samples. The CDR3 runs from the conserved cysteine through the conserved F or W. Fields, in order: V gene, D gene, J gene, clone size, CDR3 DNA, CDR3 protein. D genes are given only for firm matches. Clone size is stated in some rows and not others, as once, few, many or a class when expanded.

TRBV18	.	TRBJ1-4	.	TGTGCCAGCTCACCCTTCGTGGCTGAAAAACTGTTTTTT	CASSPFVAEKLFF
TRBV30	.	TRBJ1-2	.	TGTGCCTGGAGTACGGGTCTACATGGCTACACCTTC	CAWSTGLHGYTF
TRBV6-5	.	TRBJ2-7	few	TGTGCCAGCAGTTGGGAGAGCGAGCAGTACTTC	CASSWESEQYF
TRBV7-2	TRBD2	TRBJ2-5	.	TGTGCCAGCAGCTCAGGAGCGGGAGCAGAGACGGAGACCCAGTACTTC	CASSSGAGAETETQYF
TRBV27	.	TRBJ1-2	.	TGTGCCAGCAGTTCCGGGGCCTTTAACTATGGCTACACCTTC	CASSSGAFNYGYTF
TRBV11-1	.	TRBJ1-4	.	TGTGCCAGCAGCACGGGATTCAAAGGAGAAAAACTGTTTTTT	CASSTGFKGEKLFF
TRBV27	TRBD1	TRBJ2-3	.	TGTGCCAGCAGTTCGGGGGGACAGGGGACAGATACGCAGTATTTT	CASSSGGQGTDTQYF
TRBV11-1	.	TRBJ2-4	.	TGTGCCAGCAGCTTATCAAGGGACGCGGCCAAAAACATTCAGTACTTC	CASSLSRDAAKNIQYF
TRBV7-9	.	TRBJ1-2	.	TGTGCCAGCAGCTTAGGAGCGGGCGCGAGCTATGGCTACACCTTC	CASSLGAGASYGYTF
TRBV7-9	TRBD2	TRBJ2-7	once	TGTGCCAGCAGTTTAGCGGGAGGGCAGGGCGAGCAGTACTTC	CASSLAGGQGEQYF
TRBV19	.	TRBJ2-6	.	TGTGCCAGTAGCCGGGTGTATGGGGCCAACGTCCTGACTTTC	CASSRVYGANVLTF
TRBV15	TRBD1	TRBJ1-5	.	TGTGCCACCAGCAGGGGACAGGGGACCCAGCCCCAGCATTTT	CATSRGQGTQPQHF
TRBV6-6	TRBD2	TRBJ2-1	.	TGTGCCAGCCTCAACCTAGCGGGGGCCTTCAATGAGCAGTTCTTC	CASLNLAGAFNEQFF
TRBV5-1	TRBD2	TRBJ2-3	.	TGCGCCAGCAGCTTGGCGGGACTAGCGGGAGGATTGGCAGATACGCAGTATTTT	CASSLAGLAGGLADTQYF
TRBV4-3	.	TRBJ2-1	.	TGCGCCAGCAGCCAAGACTCTAGCAGGAATGAGCAGTTCTTC	CASSQDSSRNEQFF
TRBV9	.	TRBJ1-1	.	TGTGCCAGCTCCCGACAGGTGAACACTGAAGCTTTCTTT	CASSRQVNTEAFF
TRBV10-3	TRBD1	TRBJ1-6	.	TGTGCCGCGGGACAGGAGTCCCGAAATTCACCCCTCCACTTT	CAAGQESRNSPLHF
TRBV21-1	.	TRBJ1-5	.	TGTGCCAGCAGAGGGGCAGGGCGAGAGTATAGCAATCAGCCCCAGCATTTT	CASRGAGREYSNQPQHF
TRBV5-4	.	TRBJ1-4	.	TGTGCCAGCAGCTTGATAGGTGGGGCAACTAATGAAAAACTGTTTTTT	CASSLIGGATNEKLFF
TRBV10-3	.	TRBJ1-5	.	TGTGCCATCAGCGACCCAAAACGGAATCAGCCCCAGCATTTT	CAISDPKRNQPQHF
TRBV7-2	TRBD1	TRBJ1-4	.	TGTGCCAGCAGCTTAGGGGCAGGGGGCGCCGAAAAACTGTTTTTT	CASSLGAGGAEKLFF
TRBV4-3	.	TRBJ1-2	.	TGCGCCAGCAGCCAAGATAGGGTGGGGGAAGGGGATGGCTACACCTTC	CASSQDRVGEGDGYTF
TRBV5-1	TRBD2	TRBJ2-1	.	TGCGCCAGCAGCATATGGACTAGCGGGAGCTACAATGAGCAGTTCTTC	CASSIWTSGSYNEQFF
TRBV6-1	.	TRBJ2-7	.	TGTGCCAGCAACCAACAGAGGGCTACCTACGAGCAGTACTTC	CASNQQRATYEQYF
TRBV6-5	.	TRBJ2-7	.	TGTGCCAGCAGTTATGCACAGGGCGGCTCCTACGAGCAGTACTTC	CASSYAQGGSYEQYF
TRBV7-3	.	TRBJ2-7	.	TGTGCCAGCAGCAGCAACGGAGGGGGAGGCTACGAGCAGTACTTC	CASSSNGGGGYEQYF
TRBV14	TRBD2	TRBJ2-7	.	TGTGCCAGCAGCGAGGGACTAGCACGCGAGCAGTACTTC	CASSEGLAREQYF
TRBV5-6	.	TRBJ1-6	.	TGTGCCAGCAGCTTTGACAGCGATAATTCACCCCTCCACTTT	CASSFDSDNSPLHF
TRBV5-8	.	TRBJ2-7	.	TGTGCCAGCAGCACCGACTCCTACGAGCAGTACTTC	CASSTDSYEQYF
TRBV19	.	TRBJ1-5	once	TGTGCCAGTAGTATGGGAGGGATGAGGAGCTATAGCAATCAGCCCCAGCATTTT	CASSMGGMRSYSNQPQHF
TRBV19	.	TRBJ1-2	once	TGTGCCAGTAGTATAGGGGGCAGGGCAGCAAACTATGGCTACACCTTC	CASSIGGRAANYGYTF
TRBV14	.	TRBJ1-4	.	TGTGCCAGCAGCGCGTCAATATGGACAGATGAAAAACTGTTTTTT	CASSASIWTDEKLFF
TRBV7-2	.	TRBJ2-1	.	TGTGCCAGCAGCCGCCGCAGGCTAGTATCCTACAATGAGCAGTTCTTC	CASSRRRLVSYNEQFF
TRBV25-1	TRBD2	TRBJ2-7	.	TGTGCCAGCATCTCGGCGGGAGGGCCCTCTTACGAGCAGTACTTC	CASISAGGPSYEQYF
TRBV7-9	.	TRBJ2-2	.	TGTGCCAGCAGCGTACCTCAGGAGAACACCGGGGAGCTGTTTTTT	CASSVPQENTGELFF
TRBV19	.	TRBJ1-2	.	TGTGCCAGTAACTTAATGGCAGTCGGCTATGGCTACACCTTC	CASNLMAVGYGYTF
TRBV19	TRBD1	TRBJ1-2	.	TGTGCCAGTAGTATAGTCAGGGGGCCTAACTATGGCTACACCTTC	CASSIVRGPNYGYTF
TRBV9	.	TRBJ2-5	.	TGTGCCAGCAGCCCCATTGTTGGTGATGTGAGCCAGTACTTC	CASSPIVGDVSQYF
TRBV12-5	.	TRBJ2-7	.	TGTGCTAGTGGTTTGGAGGGGGGCCATTACGAGCAGTACTTC	CASGLEGGHYEQYF
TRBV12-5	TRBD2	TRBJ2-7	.	TGTGCTAGTGGTGGACGTGCGGGAGGAATCGGGTCCTACGAGCAGTACTTC	CASGGRAGGIGSYEQYF
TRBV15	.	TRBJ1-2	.	TGTGCCACCAGCAGAGATCAGGGCCATGGCTACACCTTC	CATSRDQGHGYTF
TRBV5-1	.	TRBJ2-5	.	TGCGCCAGCAGCTTGGCGCGGGGCCAAGAGACCCAGTACTTC	CASSLARGQETQYF
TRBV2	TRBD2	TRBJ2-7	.	TGTGCCAGCAGTGAAGCGCAGGAGGGCGGGAGTATATACGAGCAGTACTTC	CASSEAQEGGSIYEQYF
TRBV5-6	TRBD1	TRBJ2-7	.	TGTGCCAGCGGAGCCGGGACAGGGATCTACGAGCAGTACTTC	CASGAGTGIYEQYF
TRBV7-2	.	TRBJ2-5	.	TGTGCCAGCAGCTTCTCAGGAGAGACCCAGTACTTC	CASSFSGETQYF
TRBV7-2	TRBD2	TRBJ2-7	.	TGTGCCAGCAGCTTAGCGAGCGGGGTGTCCTACGAGCAGTACTTC	CASSLASGVSYEQYF
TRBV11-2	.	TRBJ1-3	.	TGTGCCAGCAGCTTAGCGGCTGGAAACACCATATATTTT	CASSLAAGNTIYF
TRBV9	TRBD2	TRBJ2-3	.	TGTGCCAGCAGCGTAGAATTGGGTCTAGCGGGAGTGTCAGATACGCAGTATTTT	CASSVELGLAGVSDTQYF
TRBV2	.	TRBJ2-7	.	TGTGCCAGCAGTGAAATCTGGGGACTCCCAAGCGAGCAGTACTTC	CASSEIWGLPSEQYF
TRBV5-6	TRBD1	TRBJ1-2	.	TGTGCCAGCAGCCCGACAGGGCCAAACTATGGCTACACCTTC	CASSPTGPNYGYTF
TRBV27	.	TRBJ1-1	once	TGTGCCAGCAGTTTAGGGGGAGTTGGCACTGAAGCTTTCTTT	CASSLGGVGTEAFF
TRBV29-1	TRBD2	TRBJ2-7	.	TGCAGCGTTGGTAGCGGGAGGTTCTACGAGCAGTACTTC	CSVGSGRFYEQYF
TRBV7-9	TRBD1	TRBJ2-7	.	TGTGCCAGCAGCTTAGGCTTAGGGGACAGGGCCTACGAGCAGTACTTC	CASSLGLGDRAYEQYF
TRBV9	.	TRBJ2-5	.	TGTGCCAGCAGCTCAGGAGTAGGACGGCAAGAGACCCAGTACTTC	CASSSGVGRQETQYF
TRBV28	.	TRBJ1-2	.	TGTGCCAGCAGTTTCACGGTTCCCTATGGCTACACCTTC	CASSFTVPYGYTF
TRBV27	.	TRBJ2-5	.	TGTGCCAGCAGTTCTCAGGGGCGCAGGGAGACCCAGTACTTC	CASSSQGRRETQYF
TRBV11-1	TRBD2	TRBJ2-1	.	TGTGCCAGCTCGGCGGCGGAACTAGCGGGGGTTGAGCAGTTCTTC	CASSAAELAGVEQFF
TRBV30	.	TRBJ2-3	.	TGTGCCTGGAGAGGGGACTCCCGACCCGAAATAGATACGCAGTATTTT	CAWRGDSRPEIDTQYF
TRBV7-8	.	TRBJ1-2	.	TGTGCCAGCAGCTTATGGGCGCAGGGCATCTACACCTTC	CASSLWAQGIYTF
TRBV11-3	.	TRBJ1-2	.	TGTGCCAGCAGCTTAGCTGAGAACTATGGCTACACCTTC	CASSLAENYGYTF